The sequence of this T cell receptor beta chain was determined in a study of cytomegalovirus exposure and HLA in healthy donors. This PCR relied on a set of 60 Vbeta primers and 13 Jbeta primers. The assay was immunoSEQ multiplex PCR, and TCRdb's table has in-frame clones only and misses some. Altogether some 190,000 clones are present, 83% being singletons, with the ten largest covering approximately 1.6%. This CDR3 has 14 amino acids. V lost 8 bases, J lost 5 bases, and 8 bases stayed unmatched. Germline CDR1 MNHEY, CDR2 SMNVEV (reference sequence). This clone has only a few counts. The sequence derives from a man in his forties or fifties in good health and CMV-seropositive. The chain links TRBV27 to TRBJ2-7; the match to TRBD1 covers 11 bases. The sequenced material came from PBMCs. The CDR3 loop is CASSGQGVVNEQYF. The CDR3 DNA is TGTGCCAGCTCGGGACAGGGGGTTGTGAACGAGCAGTACTTC.